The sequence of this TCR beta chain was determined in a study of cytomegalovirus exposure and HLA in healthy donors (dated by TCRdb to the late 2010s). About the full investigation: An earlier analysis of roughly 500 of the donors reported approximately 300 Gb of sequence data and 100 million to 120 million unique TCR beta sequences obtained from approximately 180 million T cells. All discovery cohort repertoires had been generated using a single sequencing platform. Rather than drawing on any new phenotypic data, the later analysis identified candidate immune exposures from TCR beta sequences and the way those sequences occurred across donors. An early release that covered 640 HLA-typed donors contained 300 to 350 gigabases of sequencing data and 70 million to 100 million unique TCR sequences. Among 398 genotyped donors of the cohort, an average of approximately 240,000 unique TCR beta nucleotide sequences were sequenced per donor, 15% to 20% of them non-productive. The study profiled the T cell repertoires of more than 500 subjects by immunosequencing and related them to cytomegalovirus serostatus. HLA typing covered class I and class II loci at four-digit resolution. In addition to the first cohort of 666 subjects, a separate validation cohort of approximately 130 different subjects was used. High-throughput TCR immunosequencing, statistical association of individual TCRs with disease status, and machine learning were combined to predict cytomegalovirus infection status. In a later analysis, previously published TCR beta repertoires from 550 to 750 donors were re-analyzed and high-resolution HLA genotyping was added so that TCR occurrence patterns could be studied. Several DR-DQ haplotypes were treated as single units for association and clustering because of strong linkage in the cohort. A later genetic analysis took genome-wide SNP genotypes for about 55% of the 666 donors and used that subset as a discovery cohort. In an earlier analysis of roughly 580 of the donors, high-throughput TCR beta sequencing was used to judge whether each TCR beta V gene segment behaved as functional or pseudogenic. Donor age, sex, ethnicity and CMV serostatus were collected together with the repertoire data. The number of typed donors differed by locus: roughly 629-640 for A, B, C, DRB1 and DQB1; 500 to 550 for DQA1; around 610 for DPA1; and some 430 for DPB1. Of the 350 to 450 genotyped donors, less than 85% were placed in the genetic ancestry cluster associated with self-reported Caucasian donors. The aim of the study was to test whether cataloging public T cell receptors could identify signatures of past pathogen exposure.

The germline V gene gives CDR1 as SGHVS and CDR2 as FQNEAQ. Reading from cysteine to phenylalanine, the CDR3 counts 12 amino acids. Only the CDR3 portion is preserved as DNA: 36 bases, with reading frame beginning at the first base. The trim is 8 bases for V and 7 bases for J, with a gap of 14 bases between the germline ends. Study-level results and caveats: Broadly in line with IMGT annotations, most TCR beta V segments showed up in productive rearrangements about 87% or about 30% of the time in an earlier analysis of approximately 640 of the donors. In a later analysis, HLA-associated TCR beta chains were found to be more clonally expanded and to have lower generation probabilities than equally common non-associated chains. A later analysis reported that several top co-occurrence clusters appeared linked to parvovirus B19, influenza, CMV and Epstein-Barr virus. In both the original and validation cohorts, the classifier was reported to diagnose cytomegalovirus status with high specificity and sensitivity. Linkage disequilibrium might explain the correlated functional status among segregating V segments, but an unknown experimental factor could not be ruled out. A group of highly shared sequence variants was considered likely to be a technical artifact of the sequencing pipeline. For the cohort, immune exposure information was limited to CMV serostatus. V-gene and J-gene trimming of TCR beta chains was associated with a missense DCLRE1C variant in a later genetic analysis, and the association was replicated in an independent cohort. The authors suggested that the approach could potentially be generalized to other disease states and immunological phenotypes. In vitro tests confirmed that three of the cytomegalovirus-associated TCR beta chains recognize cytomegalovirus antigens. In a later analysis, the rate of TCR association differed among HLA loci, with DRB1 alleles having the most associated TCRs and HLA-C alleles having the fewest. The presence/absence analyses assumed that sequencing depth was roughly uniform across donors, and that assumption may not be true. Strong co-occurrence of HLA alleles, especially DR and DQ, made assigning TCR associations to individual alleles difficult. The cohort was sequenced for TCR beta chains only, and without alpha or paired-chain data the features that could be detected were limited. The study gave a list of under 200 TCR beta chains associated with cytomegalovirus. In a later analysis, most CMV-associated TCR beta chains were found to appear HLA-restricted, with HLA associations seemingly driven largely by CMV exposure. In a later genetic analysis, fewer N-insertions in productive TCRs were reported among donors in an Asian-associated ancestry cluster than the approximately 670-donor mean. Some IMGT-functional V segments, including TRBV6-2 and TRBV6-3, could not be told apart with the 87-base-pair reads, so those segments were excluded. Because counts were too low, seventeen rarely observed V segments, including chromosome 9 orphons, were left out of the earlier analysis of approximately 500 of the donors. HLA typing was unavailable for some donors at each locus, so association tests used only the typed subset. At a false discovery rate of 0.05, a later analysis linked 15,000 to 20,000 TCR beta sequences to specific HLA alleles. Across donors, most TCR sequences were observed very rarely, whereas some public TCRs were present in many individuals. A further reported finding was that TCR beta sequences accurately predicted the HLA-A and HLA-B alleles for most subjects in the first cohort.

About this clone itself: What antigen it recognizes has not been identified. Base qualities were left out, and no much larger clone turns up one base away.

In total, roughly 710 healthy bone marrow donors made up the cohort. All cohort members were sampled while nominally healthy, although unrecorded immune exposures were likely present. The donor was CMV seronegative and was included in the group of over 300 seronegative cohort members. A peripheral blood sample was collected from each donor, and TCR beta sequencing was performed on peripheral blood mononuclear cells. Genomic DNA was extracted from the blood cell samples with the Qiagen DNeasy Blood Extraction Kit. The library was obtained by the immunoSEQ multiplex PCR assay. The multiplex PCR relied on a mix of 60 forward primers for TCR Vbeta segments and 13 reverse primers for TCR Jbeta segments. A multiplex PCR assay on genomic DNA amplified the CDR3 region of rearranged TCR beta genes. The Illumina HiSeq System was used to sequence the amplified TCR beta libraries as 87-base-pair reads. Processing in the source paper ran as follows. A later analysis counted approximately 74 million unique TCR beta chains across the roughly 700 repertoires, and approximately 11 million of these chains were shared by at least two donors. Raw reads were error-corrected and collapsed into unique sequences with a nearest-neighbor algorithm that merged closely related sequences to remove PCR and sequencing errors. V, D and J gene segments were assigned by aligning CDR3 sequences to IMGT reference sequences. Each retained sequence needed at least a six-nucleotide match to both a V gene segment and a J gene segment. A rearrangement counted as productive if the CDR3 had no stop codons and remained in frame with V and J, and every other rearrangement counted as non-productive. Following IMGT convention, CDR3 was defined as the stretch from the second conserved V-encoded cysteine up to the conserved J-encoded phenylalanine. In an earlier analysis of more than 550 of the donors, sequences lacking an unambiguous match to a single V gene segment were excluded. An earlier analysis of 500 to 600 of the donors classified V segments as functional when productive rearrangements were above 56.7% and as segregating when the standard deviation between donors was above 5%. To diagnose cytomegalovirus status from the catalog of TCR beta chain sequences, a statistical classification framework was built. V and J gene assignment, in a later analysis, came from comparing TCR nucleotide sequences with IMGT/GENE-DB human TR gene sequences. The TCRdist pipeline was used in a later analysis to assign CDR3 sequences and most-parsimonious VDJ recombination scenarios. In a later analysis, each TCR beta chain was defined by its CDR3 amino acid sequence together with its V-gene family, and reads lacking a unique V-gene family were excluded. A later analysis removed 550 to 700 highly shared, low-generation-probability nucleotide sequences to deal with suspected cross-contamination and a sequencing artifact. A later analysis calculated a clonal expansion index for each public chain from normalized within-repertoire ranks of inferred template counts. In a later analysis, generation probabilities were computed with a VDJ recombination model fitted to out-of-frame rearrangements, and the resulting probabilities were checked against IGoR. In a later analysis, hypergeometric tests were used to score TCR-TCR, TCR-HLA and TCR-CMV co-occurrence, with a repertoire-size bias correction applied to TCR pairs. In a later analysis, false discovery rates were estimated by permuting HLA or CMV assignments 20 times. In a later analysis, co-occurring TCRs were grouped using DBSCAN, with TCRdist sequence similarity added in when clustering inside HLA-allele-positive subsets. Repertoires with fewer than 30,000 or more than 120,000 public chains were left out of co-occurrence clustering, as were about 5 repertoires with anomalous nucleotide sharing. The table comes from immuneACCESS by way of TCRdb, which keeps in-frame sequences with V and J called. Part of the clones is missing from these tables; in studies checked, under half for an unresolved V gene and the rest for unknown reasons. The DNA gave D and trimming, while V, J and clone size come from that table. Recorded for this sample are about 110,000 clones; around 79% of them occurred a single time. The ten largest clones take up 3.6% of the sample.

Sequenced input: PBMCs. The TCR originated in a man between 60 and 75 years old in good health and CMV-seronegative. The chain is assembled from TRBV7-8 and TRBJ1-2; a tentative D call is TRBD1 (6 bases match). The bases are TGTGCCAGCCAGGGGAGGGGAAGTGGCTACACCTTC. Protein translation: CASQGRGSGYTF.